A single sample is the source of the 14 T cell receptor beta chains below, sequenced in a study of blood T cells in healthy people across ages. PCR was performed a second time for roughly 6 to 12 cycles using a sample-barcoded 5' primer and a J-beta primer mix. TCRdb called the 5' RACE reads again in MiXCR, with one record for every CDR3 protein. This sample carries 1.5 million to 2 million distinct CDR3 sequences, 30% to 40% of them seen once, and the ten largest clones take approximately 22%. Source material: blood. Receptor source: a human donor in good health.

The genes are TRBV30 and TRBJ2-3, with D perhaps being TRBD1 or TRBD2 (6 bases each). Germline CDR1 is GTSNPN and CDR2 is SVGIG (reference sequence). The CDR3 covers 14 residues. Trimming left V 2 bases short and J 8 bases short, with 17 bases between. The CDR3 sequence: CAWSPDRLGGTQYF. DNA of the CDR3: TGTGCCTGGAGTCCCGACAGGTTGGGGGGTACGCAGTATTTT.

This chain connects TRBV11-2 to TRBJ1-1, with a weak D call TRBD1 (6 bases). Germline V CDR1 and CDR2: SGHAT, FQNNGV. V was clipped by 5 bases and J by 1 base, with 14 bases between them. The CDR3 consists of 15 residues. CDR3 loop: CASSPPTTGNTEAFF. DNA of the CDR3: TGTGCCAGCAGCCCTCCCACGACAGGGAACACTGAAGCTTTCTTT.

This clonotype came up many times. The J gene is TRBJ1-2, the V gene TRBV5-1; 8 bases line up with TRBD1. Germline V CDR1 and CDR2: SGHRS, YFSETQ. This CDR3 spans 13 amino acids. Trimming removed 4 bases from V and 6 bases from J; junction bases left unmatched: 5. CDR3 coding DNA: TGCGCCAGCAGCCCGGGACAGGTAGATGGCTACACCTTC. Translating it yields CASSPGQVDGYTF.

There are a few counts of this clonotype. This chain links TRBV14 with TRBJ1-4; 7 nucleotides match TRBD1. This CDR3 has 15 residues. V gave up 0 bases and J gave up 8 bases; unmatched junction bases: 6. Looked up from germline, CDR1 is SGHDN and CDR2 is FVKESK. CDR3 in amino acids: CASSQDRDRGEKLFF. CDR3 DNA: TGTGCCAGCAGCCAAGATCGGGACAGAGGGGAAAAACTGTTTTTT. Combining the CDR3 with reference TRBV14 and TRBJ1-4 gives the whole variable domain EAGVTQFPSHSVIEKGQTVTLRCDPISGHDNLYWYRRVMGKEIKFLLHFVKESKQDESGMPNNRFLAERTGGTYSTLKVQPAELEDSGVYFCASSQDRDRGEKLFFGSGTQLSVL.

The chain carries TRBV28 and TRBJ1-1, with D maybe TRBD1 (6 bases). The germline V gene has CDR1 MDHEN and CDR2 SYDVKM. Trimming removed 5 bases from V and 5 bases from J, with 18 bases in between. This CDR3 has 15 residues. CDR3 sequence (DNA): TGTGCCAGCAGTCACAGCTATACAGGGAGAACTGAAGCTTTCTTT. This encodes CASSHSYTGRTEAFF.

The V gene is TRBV20-1, the J gene TRBJ2-1; no definite D call. The CDR3 contains 13 residues. V shed 5 bases and J shed 7 bases, with 15 bases lying between them. Germline V CDR1 and CDR2: DFQATT, SNEGSKA (reference sequence). The CDR3 sequence is CSAGMSYLNEQFF. The CDR3 nucleotides are TGCAGTGCTGGGATGAGCTACCTTAATGAGCAGTTCTTC.

The chain has TRBV10-3 and TRBJ2-2; 9 positions agree with TRBD1. Per germline, CDR1 ENHRY and CDR2 SYGVKD. V lost 8 bases to trimming and J lost 2 bases; unmatched junction nucleotides: 6. The CDR3 runs to 15 residues. The CDR3 reads CAIGGTGRNTGELFF. DNA for the CDR3: TGTGCCATCGGGGGGACAGGGCGAAACACCGGGGAGCTGTTTTTT.

The chain employs TRBV11-1 and TRBJ2-7; 8 bases are shared with TRBD1. CDR1 and CDR2 from the germline V gene are SGHAT and FQDESV (reference sequence). With V trimmed by 5 bases and J by 4 bases, 13 bases remained unmatched. This CDR3 contains 16 residues. CDR3 sequence reads: CASSPPRTGSSYEQYF. The DNA for the CDR3 is TGTGCCAGCAGCCCTCCTAGGACAGGGTCCTCTTACGAGCAGTACTTC.

This chain uses TRBV20-1 with TRBJ2-5; D may match TRBD1 or TRBD2 (5 bases each). Germline V gives CDR1 DFQATT, CDR2 SNEGSKA (reference sequence). The CDR3 totals 13 residues. Deletions cut 2 bases from V and 1 base from J, with 8 bases between. Here the CDR3 DNA reads TGCAGTGCTAGAACGGGACCCCAAGAGACCCAGTACTTC. It translates to CSARTGPQETQYF.

The V call is TRBV28, the J call TRBJ2-5, with D possibly matching TRBD2 (6 bases). CDR3 size: 14 residues. The germline gives CDR1 MDHEN, CDR2 SYDVKM. Trimming shortened V by 5 bases and J by 4 bases, and 14 bases separated the two germline ends. For the CDR3, the DNA is TGTGCCAGCAGTGCGGGGTCCGCCGTAGAGACCCAGTACTTC. Encoded protein: CASSAGSAVETQYF.

This clonotype was counted ten times or more. V and J are TRBV12-3 or TRBV12-4 and TRBJ2-3; possibly TRBD2 for D (5 bases). V gave up 6 bases and J gave up 5 bases, with 9 bases separating them. The CDR3 is 12 amino acids. The CDR3 DNA sequence: TGTGCCAGCAGCCGACTACGAGATACGCAGTATTTT. Translating it yields CASSRLRDTQYF.

In this sample, this clonotype turned up a few times. The genes are TRBV28 and TRBJ1-2; 8 nucleotides agree with TRBD1. The CDR3 is 15 residues long. After removal of 5 bases from V and 3 bases from J, the junction contained 8 bases not matched to a gene. Germline V gives CDR1 MDHEN, CDR2 SYDVKM. CDR3 amino acids: CASSPGTGADYGYTF. CDR3 nucleotides: TGTGCCAGCAGTCCCGGGACAGGAGCAGACTATGGCTACACCTTC.

This clonotype was detected a few times. The chain has TRBV12-3 or TRBV12-4 and TRBJ1-2, with no clear D. The CDR3 has 13 residues. The V end was cut by 1 base, the J end by 6 bases, with 9 bases between. CDR3 amino acids: CASSLVVWDGYTF. In DNA form, the CDR3 reads TGTGCCAGCAGTTTAGTCGTTTGGGATGGCTACACCTTC.

CDR3 nucleotide sequence: TGTGCCAGCTCACCACTCGGGACAGGGGTCTCTGGCTACACCTTC. Its protein product is CASSPLGTGVSGYTF. The chain combines TRBV18 with TRBJ1-2; 10 bases are a match to TRBD1. This CDR3 is 15 amino acids long. J gave up 7 bases and V 1 base, and 6 bases lay outside the gene matches. From germline, CDR1 is KGHSH and CDR2 LQKENI. Together with reference TRBV18 and TRBJ1-2, the CDR3 gives the full variable domain: NAGVMQNPRHLVRRRGQEARLRCSPMKGHSHVYWYRQLPEEGLKFMVYLQKENIIDESGMPKERFSAEFPKEGPSILRIQQVVRGDSAAYFCASSPLGTGVSGYTFGSGTRLTVV.